This T cell receptor (beta chain) appears in the sequencing data of a study of blood T cell repertoires in COVID-19. Overall study: The United States, Italy and Spain were the sources of the acute and convalescent COVID-19 samples. T cells, B-cell-depleted T cells, or PBMCs supplied cDNA or gDNA.

Original data processing: Reference gene primer amplification gave nucleated cell count estimates. Produced via immunoSEQ multiplex PCR; TCRdb's table is partial and in-frame only. The V and J calls and clone size were taken over from that table, and D and trimming were inferred from the DNA. The data hold under 250,000 clones, with 82% observed a single time. V shed 2 bases, J shed 4 bases, and the junction held 11 bases outside the gene matches. This CDR3 spans 18 amino acids. From germline, CDR1 is KGHDR and CDR2 SFDVKD. The source is a middle-aged woman with acute or convalescent COVID-19. Sequencing used peripheral blood. The chain combines TRBV24-1 with TRBJ2-1; 9 bases map to TRBD1. DNA for the CDR3: TGTGCCACCAGTGATTCAAGTCCGACAGGGGGTTCTTACAATGAGCAGTTCTTC. Its translation: CATSDSSPTGGSYNEQFF.